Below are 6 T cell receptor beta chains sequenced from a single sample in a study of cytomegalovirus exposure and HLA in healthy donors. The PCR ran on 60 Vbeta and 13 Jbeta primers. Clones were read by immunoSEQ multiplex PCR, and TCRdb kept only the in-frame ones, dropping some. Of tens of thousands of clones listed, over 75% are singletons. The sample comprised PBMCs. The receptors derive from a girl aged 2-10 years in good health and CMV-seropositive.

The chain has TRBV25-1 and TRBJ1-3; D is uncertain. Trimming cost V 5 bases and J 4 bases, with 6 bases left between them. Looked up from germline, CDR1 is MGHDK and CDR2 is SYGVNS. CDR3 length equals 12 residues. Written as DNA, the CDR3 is TGTGCCAGCAGTACATTAGGAAACACCATATATTTT. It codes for CASSTLGNTIYF.

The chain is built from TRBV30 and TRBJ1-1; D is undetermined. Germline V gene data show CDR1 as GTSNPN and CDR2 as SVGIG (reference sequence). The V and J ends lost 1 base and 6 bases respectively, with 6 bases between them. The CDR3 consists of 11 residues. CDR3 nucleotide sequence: TGTGCCTGGAGTGCAGGTTCTGAAGCTTTCTTT. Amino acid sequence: CAWSAGSEAFF.

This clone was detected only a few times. The CDR3 is CASTGGRGEQYF. The CDR3 coding sequence is TGTGCCAGCACGGGGGGCCGAGGCGAGCAGTACTTC. The V and J genes are TRBV6-1 and TRBJ2-7; perhaps TRBD2 as D (7 bases). V lost 7 bases and J 6 bases, leaving 13 bases between the germline ends. CDR3 length equals 12 residues. CDR1 and CDR2 (germline): MNHNS, SASEGT.

The CDR3 DNA is TGCAGCGTAATGGGGGGACAGGGGGCTAAGTTCTTC. This codes for CSVMGGQGAKFF. The rearrangement uses TRBV29-1 and TRBJ2-1; 12 bases align to TRBD1. J was trimmed by 14 bases and V by 6 bases; bases with no gene match: 8. Germline CDR1 and CDR2: SQVTM and ANQGSEA. This CDR3 contains 12 residues.

The CDR3 bases are TGTGCCAGCAGTCGGTACTCCCCCAATGAGCAGTTCTTC. Encoded protein: CASSRYSPNEQFF. This chain joins TRBV27 and TRBJ2-1; no clear D. This CDR3 comprises 13 residues. Per germline, CDR1 MNHEY and CDR2 SMNVEV (reference sequence). The germline V and J ends were trimmed by 5 bases and 6 bases, with 11 bases remaining between them.

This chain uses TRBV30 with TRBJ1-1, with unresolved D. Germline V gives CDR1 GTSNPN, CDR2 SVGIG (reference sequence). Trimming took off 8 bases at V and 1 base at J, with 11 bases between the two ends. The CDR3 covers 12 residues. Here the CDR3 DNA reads TGTGCCAGCGGACGGACGAACACTGAAGCTTTCTTT. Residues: CASGRTNTEAFF.